The rows below give T cell receptor beta chains drawn from one sample of a study of cytomegalovirus exposure and HLA in healthy donors. The protocol was immunoSEQ multiplex PCR, while the TCRdb copy is restricted to in-frame clones and leaves out a portion. The table has around 190,000 clones, roughly 78% seen once. Sequencing input: PBMCs. These receptors all come from a woman in her thirties in good health and CMV-seropositive. The CDR3 runs from the conserved cysteine through the conserved F or W. A D gene is named only where the DNA matches it firmly. The size of a clone is reported for some rows only, either as once, few or many, or as a class for expanded clones.

v_call	clone_size	d_call	j_call	cdr3_nt	cdr3_aa
TRBV5-4	few	NA	TRBJ1-1	TGTGCCAGCAGTTCGATGGGCCCTCAGCCTGAAGCTTTCTTT	CASSSMGPQPEAFF
TRBV28	few	TRBD1	TRBJ1-1	TGTGCCAGCAGTTTATGGTTTGATGGGGACAGGGGGGATAACACTGAAGCTTTCTTT	CASSLWFDGDRGDNTEAFF
TRBV6-1	NA	NA	TRBJ1-5	TGTGCCAGCAGTGAAGTAGGGGATGGCAATCAGCCCCAGCATTTT	CASSEVGDGNQPQHF
TRBV5-1	NA	NA	TRBJ2-3	TGCGCCAGCAGCTTGGGGTCAGGCACAGATACGCAGTATTTT	CASSLGSGTDTQYF
TRBV11-2	few	TRBD2	TRBJ2-1	TGTGCCAGCAGTGCCCCGCGGGGGTACAATGAGCAGTTCTTC	CASSAPRGYNEQFF
TRBV10-3	few	TRBD2	TRBJ2-5	TGTGCCGTCGGTCGTGGTGGGGGGGAGGAGACCCAGTACTTC	CAVGRGGGEETQYF
TRBV6-5	NA	NA	TRBJ2-1	TGTGCCAGCGGATCGGGGGGCCCCTCCTACAATGAGCAGTTCTTC	CASGSGGPSYNEQFF
TRBV11-2	NA	TRBD1	TRBJ1-6	TGTGCCAGCAGCCCGAAGACAGGGCTGACTAATTCACCCCTCCACTTT	CASSPKTGLTNSPLHF
TRBV6-5	NA	TRBD1	TRBJ2-2	TGTGCCAGCAGTTATTCCTGGACAGGGAACACCGGGGAGCTGTTTTTT	CASSYSWTGNTGELFF
TRBV4-3	NA	TRBD2	TRBJ2-3	TGCGCCAGCAGCCCGAGCCAGCGGGGAGACACAGATACGCAGTATTTT	CASSPSQRGDTDTQYF
TRBV5-4	once	TRBD2	TRBJ2-3	TGTGCCAGCAGCTTAGCGGGAGGGCCGTCGAATACGCAGTATTTT	CASSLAGGPSNTQYF
TRBV10-3	NA	NA	TRBJ1-5	TGTGCCATCAGTGAGGTTTTTTTCAGAACCAGCAATCAGCCCCAGCATTTT	CAISEVFFRTSNQPQHF
TRBV7-2	NA	TRBD2	TRBJ2-5	TGTGCCAGCAGCGACGGACTAGTTCCGCAGTACTTC	CASSDGLVPQYF
TRBV7-9	NA	NA	TRBJ2-4	TGTGCCAGCAGCCTAGAATACGGTATTCAGTACTTC	CASSLEYGIQYF
TRBV11-2	NA	NA	TRBJ1-2	TGTGCCAGCAGCTTAGATGGAGGGTTCTATGGCTACACCTTC	CASSLDGGFYGYTF
TRBV2	NA	TRBD1	TRBJ2-1	TGTGCCAGCACCGAGAGGGACAGGGGGTTCTTC	CASTERDRGFF
TRBV5-1	NA	TRBD2	TRBJ2-3	TGCGCCAGCAGCTTGGGGACTAGCGGGAGCACAGATACGCAGTATTTT	CASSLGTSGSTDTQYF
TRBV7-9	NA	TRBD1	TRBJ1-2	TGTGCCGGAACAGGGGCTGAGGGCCCTAACTATGGCTACACCTTC	CAGTGAEGPNYGYTF
TRBV5-6	NA	TRBD2	TRBJ2-1	TGTGCCAGCAGCTTCGGGACTAGCGGCCCCAATGAGCAGTTCTTC	CASSFGTSGPNEQFF
TRBV5-1	few	NA	TRBJ2-7	TGCGCCAGCACGGACTCCTTTAACGAGCAGTACTTC	CASTDSFNEQYF
TRBV29-1	NA	NA	TRBJ2-7	TGCAGCGTTACTCACGACAACTCCTACGAGCAGTACTTC	CSVTHDNSYEQYF
TRBV7-8	NA	TRBD1	TRBJ1-1	TGTGCCAGCAGCTCGCCCAGGGGACAGGGGATGAACACTGAAGCTTTCTTT	CASSSPRGQGMNTEAFF